This TCR beta chain was sequenced during a study of beta chain features in type 1 diabetes. General observations from the study: Shorter TCRB CDR3s, moderately but significantly so, marked every one of the four CD4+ subsets in Type 1 diabetes patients. Equally in patients and controls, shorter templates might have been favored by PCR. The VDJ junctions of type 1 diabetes patients carried fewer insertions and more deletions.

There are a few counts of this clone. What it binds is unknown. Germline-derived CDR1 and CDR2 are SGHVS and FQNEAQ. This CDR3 has 15 residues. J was trimmed by 8 bases and V by 3 bases; bases with no gene match: 7. Expressed TCRB transcripts were sequenced, since all the RNA that had been isolated was reverse transcribed. The data were produced by immunoSEQ multiplex PCR, yet TCRdb's version contains in-frame clones alone and is incomplete. The data show about 330,000 clones, with around 10% seen just once and about 0.015% held by the top ten. Sorted CD4+ subsets: naive, central memory, regulatory, stem cell-like memory (CD45RO/CCR7/CD25/CD127/CD95/CD27 panel).

The sequenced sample consisted of naive CD4+ T cells from blood. The chain has TRBV7-8 and TRBJ2-1, with 10 bases identical to TRBD2. This TCR was sampled from a woman younger than 45 in good health. Here the CDR3 DNA reads TGTGCCAGCAGCTTGCGTCTAGCGGGAGTAGATGAGCAGTTCTTC. This codes for CASSLRLAGVDEQFF.